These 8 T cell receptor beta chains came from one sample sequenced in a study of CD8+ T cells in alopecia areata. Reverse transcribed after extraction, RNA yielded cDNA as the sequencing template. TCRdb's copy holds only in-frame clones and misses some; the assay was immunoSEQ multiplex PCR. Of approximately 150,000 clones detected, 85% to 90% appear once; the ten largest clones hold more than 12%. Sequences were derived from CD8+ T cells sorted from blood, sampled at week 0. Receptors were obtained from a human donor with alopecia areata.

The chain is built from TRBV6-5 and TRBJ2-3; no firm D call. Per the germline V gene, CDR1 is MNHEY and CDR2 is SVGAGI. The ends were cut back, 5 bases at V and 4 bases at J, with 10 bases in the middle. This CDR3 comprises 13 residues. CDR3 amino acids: CASSVGWADTQYF. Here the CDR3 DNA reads TGTGCCAGCAGTGTTGGGTGGGCAGATACGCAGTATTTT.

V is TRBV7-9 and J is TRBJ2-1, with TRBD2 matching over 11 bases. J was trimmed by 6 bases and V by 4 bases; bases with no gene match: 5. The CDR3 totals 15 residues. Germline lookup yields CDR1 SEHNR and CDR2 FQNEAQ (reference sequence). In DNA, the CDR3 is TGTGCCAGCAGCTCACTAGCGGGGGCTCGCAATGAGCAGTTCTTC. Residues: CASSSLAGARNEQFF.

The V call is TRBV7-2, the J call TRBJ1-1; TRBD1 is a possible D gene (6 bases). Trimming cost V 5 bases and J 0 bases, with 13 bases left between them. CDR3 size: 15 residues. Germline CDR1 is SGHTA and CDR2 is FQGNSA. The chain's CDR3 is CASSPGDTVNTEAFF. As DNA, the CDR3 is TGTGCCAGCAGCCCGGGGGACACCGTGAACACTGAAGCTTTCTTT. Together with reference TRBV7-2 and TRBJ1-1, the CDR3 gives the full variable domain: GAGVSQSPSNKVTEKGKDVELRCDPISGHTALYWYRQSLGQGLEFLIYFQGNSAPDKSGLPSDRFSAERTGGSVSTLTIQRTQQEDSAVYLCASSPGDTVNTEAFFGQGTRLTVV.

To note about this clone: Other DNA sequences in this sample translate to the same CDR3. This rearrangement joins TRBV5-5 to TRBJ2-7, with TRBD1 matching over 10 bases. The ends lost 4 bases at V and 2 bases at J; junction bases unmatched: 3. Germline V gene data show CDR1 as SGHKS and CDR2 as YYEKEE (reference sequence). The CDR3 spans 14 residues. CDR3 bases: TGTGCCAGCAGCCTTGGACAGGGGGCCTACGAGCAGTACTTC. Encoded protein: CASSLGQGAYEQYF.

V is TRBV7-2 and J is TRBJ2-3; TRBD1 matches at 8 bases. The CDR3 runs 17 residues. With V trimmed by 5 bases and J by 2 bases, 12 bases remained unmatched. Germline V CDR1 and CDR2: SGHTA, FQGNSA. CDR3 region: CASSISRGRSITDTQYF. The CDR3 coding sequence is TGTGCCAGCAGCATATCCAGGGGGCGGTCGATCACAGATACGCAGTATTTT.

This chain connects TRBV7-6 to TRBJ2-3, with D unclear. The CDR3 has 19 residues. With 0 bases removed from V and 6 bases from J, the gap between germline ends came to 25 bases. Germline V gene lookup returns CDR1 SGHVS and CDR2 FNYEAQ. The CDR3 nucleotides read TGTGCCAGCAGCTTAGCGCTTTGGGCCGTCGGCGGTGCCCCCGATACGCAGTATTTT. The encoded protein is CASSLALWAVGGAPDTQYF. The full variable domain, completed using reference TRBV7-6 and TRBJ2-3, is GAGVSQSPRYKVTKRGQDVALRCDPISGHVSLYWYRQALGQGPEFLTYFNYEAQQDKSGLPNDRFSAERPEGSISTLTIQRTEQRDSAMYRCASSLALWAVGGAPDTQYFGPGTRLTVL.

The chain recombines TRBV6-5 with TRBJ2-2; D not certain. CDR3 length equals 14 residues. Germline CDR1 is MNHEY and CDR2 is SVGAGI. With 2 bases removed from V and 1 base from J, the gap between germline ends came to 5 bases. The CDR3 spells CASSYTENTGELFF. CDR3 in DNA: TGTGCCAGCAGTTACACAGAGAACACCGGGGAGCTGTTTTTT.

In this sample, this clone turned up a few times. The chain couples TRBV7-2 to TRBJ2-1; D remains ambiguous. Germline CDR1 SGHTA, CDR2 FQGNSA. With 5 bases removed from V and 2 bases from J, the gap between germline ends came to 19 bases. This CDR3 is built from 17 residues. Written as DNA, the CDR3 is TGTGCCAGCAGCCCCTACATCGCCAGCCCAACCTACAATGAGCAGTTCTTC. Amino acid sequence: CASSPYIASPTYNEQFF.